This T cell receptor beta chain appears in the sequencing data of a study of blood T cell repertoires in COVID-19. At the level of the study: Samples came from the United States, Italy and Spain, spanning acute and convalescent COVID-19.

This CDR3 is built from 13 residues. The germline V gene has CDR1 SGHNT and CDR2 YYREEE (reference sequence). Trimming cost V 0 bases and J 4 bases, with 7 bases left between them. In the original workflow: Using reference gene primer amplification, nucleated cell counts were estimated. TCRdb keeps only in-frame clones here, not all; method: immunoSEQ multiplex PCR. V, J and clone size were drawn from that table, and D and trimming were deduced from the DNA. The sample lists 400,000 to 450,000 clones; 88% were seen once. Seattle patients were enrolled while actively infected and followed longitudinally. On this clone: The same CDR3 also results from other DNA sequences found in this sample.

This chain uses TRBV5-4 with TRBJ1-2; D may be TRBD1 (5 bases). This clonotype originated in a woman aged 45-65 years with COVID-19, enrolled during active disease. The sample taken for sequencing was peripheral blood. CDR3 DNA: TGTGCCAGCAGCTTGGGGGGCAGCTATGGCTACACCTTC. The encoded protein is CASSLGGSYGYTF.